This T cell receptor (beta chain) is from a study of PD-L1 blockade in urothelial cancer. About the study: Atezolizumab 1,200 mg was given intravenously every 3 weeks, starting 2014. Blood samples contained a median 141,255 T cells. The researchers analyzed blood 3 weeks (second dose) and 6 weeks after treatment start. Study results and caveats: Pretreatment TCR clonality in blood, when below the median, was predictive of better survival.

Note on this clone: Its antigen is undetermined.

Clones were read by immunoSEQ multiplex PCR, and TCRdb kept only the in-frame ones, dropping some. Of some 84,000 clones listed, around 90% were seen once; the top ten hold 4.5% to 7%. From germline, CDR1 is SGHRS and CDR2 YFSETQ. The CDR3 loop spans 15 amino acids. The V segment lost 0 bases and the J segment 4 bases; nucleotides outside the gene matches: 3. This clonotype was sampled from a woman between 65 and 79 years old with urothelial cancer. The rearrangement uses TRBV5-1 and TRBJ1-4; 7 nucleotides align to TRBD1. This sample comprised PBMCs, obtained around atezolizumab (anti-PD-L1) treatment. CDR3 DNA: TGCGCCAGCAGCTTGGCGGACAGGATTAATGAAAAACTGTTTTTT. Its translation is CASSLADRINEKLFF.